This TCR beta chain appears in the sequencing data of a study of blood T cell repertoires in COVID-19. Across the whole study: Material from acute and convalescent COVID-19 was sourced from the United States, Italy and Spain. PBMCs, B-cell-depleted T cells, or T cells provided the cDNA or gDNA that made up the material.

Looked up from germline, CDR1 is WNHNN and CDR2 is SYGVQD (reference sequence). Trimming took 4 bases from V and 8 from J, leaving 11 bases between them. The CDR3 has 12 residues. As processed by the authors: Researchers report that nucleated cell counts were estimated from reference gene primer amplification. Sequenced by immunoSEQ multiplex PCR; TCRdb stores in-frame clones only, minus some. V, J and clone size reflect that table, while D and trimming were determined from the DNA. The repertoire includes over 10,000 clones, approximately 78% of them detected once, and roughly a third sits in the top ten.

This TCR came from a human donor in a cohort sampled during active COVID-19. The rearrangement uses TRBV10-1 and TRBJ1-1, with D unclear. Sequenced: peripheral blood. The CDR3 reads CASSGIGREAFF. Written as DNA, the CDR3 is TGCGCCAGCAGTGGGATCGGCAGGGAAGCTTTCTTT.